This passage covers 24 T cell receptor beta chains from one sample sequenced in a study of graft-versus-host responses after intestinal transplantation. Data came from immunoSEQ multiplex PCR; TCRdb stores just in-frame clones and leaves some out. The sample contains approximately 49,000 clones, roughly 95% of which appear only once. Their target antigens are unknown. The specimen was unstimulated CD8+ T cells sorted from spleen or lymph node cells, collected before transplant. These TCRs come from a human donor who was the organ donor for an intestinal transplant.

This clone was counted between two and nine times. Because the CDR3 is missing its conserved closing phenylalanine or tryptophan, this is likely a read error. The DNA is left out, because the CDR3 cannot be placed on it with certainty; the CDR3 is given as TCRdb lists it. The chain couples TRBV6-4 to TRBJ1-2. 8 amino acids form the CDR3, both terminal residues included. Germline loops: CDR1 MRHNA, CDR2 SNTAGT. The CDR3 sequence is CASSTACP.

V usage is TRBV5-1 and J usage is TRBJ1-2, with TRBD1 identical over 7 bases. The CDR3 spans 13 residues. Germline values: CDR1 SGHRS, CDR2 YFSETQ. V was clipped by 4 bases and J by 4 bases; unmatched bases: 4. DNA of the CDR3: TGCGCCAGCAGCATCGGGACAGTCTATGGCTACACCTTC. Translated, it gives CASSIGTVYGYTF.

The chain couples TRBV7-6 to TRBJ2-3; possibly TRBD2 for D (7 bases). CDR1 and CDR2 (germline): SGHVS, FNYEAQ. V was cut by 4 bases and J by 4 bases, with 24 bases left in between. The length of the CDR3 is 18 residues. The CDR3 DNA sequence: TGTGCCAGCAGCTCGGAGGGTACGTGGGGGGGCCATGCAGATACGCAGTATTTT. It yields the protein CASSSEGTWGGHADTQYF.

The CDR3: CSATNFYEQYF. The DNA of the CDR3 is TGCAGTGCTACCAACTTCTACGAGCAGTACTTC. The V and J genes are TRBV20-1 and TRBJ2-7; unclear D gene. V dropped 4 bases and J dropped 3 bases, with 7 bases sitting between them. CDR1 DFQATT and CDR2 SNEGSKA come from the germline V gene (reference sequence). The CDR3 is 11 amino acids.

The rearrangement links TRBV6-5 to TRBJ1-5; D gene unclear. Germline loops: CDR1 MNHEY, CDR2 SVGAGI. CDR3 length equals 15 residues. V lost 0 bases and J 4 bases, leaving 10 bases between the germline ends. CDR3 coding DNA: TGTGCCAGCAGTTACTCGAGCACAGCGAATCAGCCCCAGCATTTT. Translating it yields CASSYSSTANQPQHF.

CDR3 protein: CASSADRGPVEQYF. The DNA for the CDR3 is TGTGCCAGCAGTGCGGACAGGGGGCCCGTCGAGCAGTACTTC. The chain recombines TRBV27 with TRBJ2-7; 11 bases agree with TRBD1. This CDR3 contains 14 residues. V lost 5 bases and J lost 6; bases outside the gene matches: 6. Germline lookup yields CDR1 MNHEY and CDR2 SMNVEV (reference sequence).

The chain recombines TRBV11-2 with TRBJ2-7; possible D gene TRBD1, 5 bases. The CDR3 has 13 amino acids. CDR1 and CDR2 from the germline V gene are SGHAT and FQNNGV. Trimming removed 2 bases at V and 5 bases at J, with 10 bases between. CDR3 DNA: TGTGCCAGCAGCTTAACTCTAGGGGACGAGCAGTACTTC. This codes for CASSLTLGDEQYF.

The rearrangement joins TRBV19 to TRBJ2-1; 9 bases align to TRBD1. The CDR3 totals 19 residues. V was pared by 5 bases and J by 3 bases, with 17 bases of the junction left unmatched. Germline V lookup: CDR1 LNHDA, CDR2 SQIVND (reference sequence). In nucleotides, the CDR3 is TGTGCCAGTAGTGCGGACCGGGACAGGGCCCTAGAATACTACAATGAGCAGTTCTTC. It specifies CASSADRDRALEYYNEQFF.

The V call is TRBV18, the J call TRBJ1-1; maybe TRBD1 (5 bases). V lost 2 bases to trimming and J lost 6 bases, with 10 bases between them. Per the germline V gene, CDR1 is KGHSH and CDR2 is LQKENI. CDR3 length: 13 residues. The CDR3 sequence is CASSPYQGPEAFF. In nucleotides, the CDR3 is TGTGCCAGCTCACCATATCAGGGACCTGAAGCTTTCTTT.

This chain links TRBV4-1 with TRBJ2-7, with 7 bases matching TRBD2. CDR3 length: 13 amino acids. V trimming: 0 bases; J trimming: 6 bases; junction bases outside the gene matches: 2. Germline V CDR1 and CDR2: MGHRA, YSYEKL. DNA for the CDR3: TGCGCCAGCAGCCAAGAGCGGGGGTTCGAGCAGTACTTC. The encoded protein is CASSQERGFEQYF.

This chain connects TRBV27 to TRBJ1-1; a weak D match, TRBD1 (5 bases). Germline V gives CDR1 MNHEY, CDR2 SMNVEV (reference sequence). V lost 6 bases and J lost 6, with 29 bases in between. The CDR3 has 18 amino acids. CDR3 sequence (DNA): TGTGCCAGCAGCCCCACTCAGGGATGGGACCCCTATAATCCTGAAGCTTTCTTT. Translation: CASSPTQGWDPYNPEAFF.

This clone turned up a few times. The genes are TRBV27 and TRBJ2-7; D call uncertain. The germline gives CDR1 MNHEY, CDR2 SMNVEV (reference sequence). V lost 1 base to trimming and J lost 0 bases, with 7 bases between them. The CDR3 covers 14 residues. The CDR3 DNA sequence: TGTGCCAGCAGTTTATTGGGCACCTCCTACGAGCAGTACTTC. This gives the protein CASSLLGTSYEQYF.

The chain joins TRBV7-9 to TRBJ1-2; D uncertain. V lost 0 bases and J lost 2, with 7 bases in between. Germline loops: CDR1 SEHNR, CDR2 FQNEAQ (reference sequence). This CDR3 is 14 amino acids long. The CDR3 here is CASSLARENYGYTF. Written as DNA, the CDR3 is TGTGCCAGCAGCTTAGCACGCGAGAACTATGGCTACACCTTC.

The chain joins TRBV28 to TRBJ2-7; D possibly corresponds to TRBD2 (6 bases). The CDR3 is made up of 15 amino acids. Trimming cost V 6 bases and J 2 bases, with 17 bases left between them. The germline gives CDR1 MDHEN, CDR2 SYDVKM. The CDR3 DNA follows: TGTGCCAGCAGCCCCGACGGGGGTGGGACCTACGAGCAGTACTTC. Residues: CASSPDGGGTYEQYF.

This clone showed up just once. This chain links TRBV7-6 with TRBJ1-1; D ambiguous. Germline CDR1 SGHVS, CDR2 FNYEAQ. The CDR3 length is 14 residues. The germline V and J ends were trimmed by 2 bases and 3 bases, with 10 bases remaining between them. The CDR3: CASSLRVSDTEAFF. CDR3 coding DNA: TGTGCCAGCAGCTTACGAGTGTCCGACACTGAAGCTTTCTTT.

The genes are TRBV19 and TRBJ2-7, with D tentatively TRBD2 (7 bases). Trimming shortened V by 6 bases and J by 3 bases, and 15 bases separated the two germline ends. Germline loops: CDR1 LNHDA, CDR2 SQIVND (reference sequence). The CDR3 runs to 14 residues. The chain's CDR3 is CASSPSGEGYEQYF. The CDR3 region has the DNA TGTGCCAGTAGCCCGTCAGGGGAGGGCTACGAGCAGTACTTC.

The chain carries TRBV7-9 and TRBJ2-5; 9 bases match TRBD1. The end of the DNA fits TRBJ2-7 better, so the J call may be wrong. CDR1 is SEHNR, CDR2 FQNEAQ, per germline (reference sequence). This CDR3 has 16 amino acids. CDR3 residues: CASSLAPGQGPSEQYF. DNA for the CDR3: TGTGCCAGCAGCTTAGCCCCGGGACAGGGTCCTTCCGAGCAGTACTTC.

The V and J genes are TRBV5-1 and TRBJ2-7; no definite D call. Trimming cost V 4 bases and J 0 bases, with 17 bases left between them. Per the germline V gene, CDR1 is SGHRS and CDR2 is YFSETQ. The CDR3 has 16 residues. CDR3 region: CASSLHFSGLSYEQYF. For the CDR3, the DNA is TGCGCCAGCAGCCTCCATTTTAGTGGCCTCTCCTACGAGCAGTACTTC.

The chain combines TRBV28 with TRBJ1-1; no reliable D call. The CDR3 sequence is 15 residues long. The germline V gene encodes CDR1 MDHEN and CDR2 SYDVKM. V was trimmed by 5 bases and J by 0 bases, leaving 13 bases between them. The CDR3 loop is CASSPISGVNTEAFF. In DNA, the CDR3 is TGTGCCAGCAGTCCCATATCTGGGGTGAACACTGAAGCTTTCTTT.

V and J are TRBV10-2 and TRBJ2-3, with D tentatively TRBD2 (6 bases). This CDR3 comprises 16 residues. In germline, CDR1 is WSHSY, CDR2 SAAADI. The V and J ends lost 3 bases and 0 bases respectively, with 13 bases between them. The CDR3 DNA follows: TGCGCCAGCAGTGATCCGGGCGGGGCTAGCACAGATACGCAGTATTTT. It is translated as CASSDPGGASTDTQYF.

V is TRBV7-6 and J is TRBJ2-7; weak D call: TRBD2 (7 bases). The ends were cut back, 6 bases at V and 3 bases at J, with 18 bases in the middle. Germline CDR1 SGHVS, CDR2 FNYEAQ. The CDR3 is 15 amino acids. CDR3 protein: CASRNFAGAGYEQYF. DNA of the CDR3: TGTGCCAGCAGGAATTTCGCGGGGGCCGGCTACGAGCAGTACTTC.

The CDR3 coding sequence is TGTGCCAGCAGCAAACTTGAGCGGGGAGGTGCAGATACGCAGTATTTT. Protein product: CASSKLERGGADTQYF. The V gene is TRBV7-9, the J gene TRBJ2-3; 7 nucleotides align to TRBD2. Unmatched junction bases numbered 12, after V lost 5 bases and J lost 4 bases. The CDR3 has 16 amino acids. Germline values: CDR1 SEHNR, CDR2 FQNEAQ (reference sequence).

This chain uses TRBV2 with TRBJ2-3, with 9 bases lining up with TRBD2. Looked up from germline, CDR1 is SNHLY and CDR2 is FYNNEI. Trimming removed 8 bases from V and 2 bases from J; junction bases left unmatched: 5. The CDR3 is made up of 14 amino acids. The CDR3 here is CASPGLANTDTQYF. Here the CDR3 DNA reads TGTGCCAGCCCCGGACTAGCGAACACAGATACGCAGTATTTT.

The chain employs TRBV5-6 and TRBJ1-2, with TRBD1 identical over 8 bases. V was pared by 0 bases and J by 8 bases, with 9 bases of the junction left unmatched. The germline V gene has CDR1 SGHDT and CDR2 YYEEEE. CDR3 size: 15 residues. The CDR3 sequence is CASSLGSGQGGGYTF. Written as DNA, the CDR3 is TGTGCCAGCAGCTTGGGTTCTGGACAGGGTGGCGGCTACACCTTC.